What follows are 10 T cell receptor beta chains derived from one specimen sequenced in a study of CD8 T cells in ankylosing spondylitis. Via MiXCR, TCRdb re-called the 5' RACE reads, giving one row per CDR3 protein. Of under 250,000 distinct CDR3 sequences in the sample, about 11% were seen once. Sequenced: blood, either unsorted or a sorted T cell fraction (not recorded which). These receptors all stem from a male donor with ankylosing spondylitis or in good health (not recorded which).

This clonotype was seen only a few times. The rearrangement joins TRBV29-1 to TRBJ2-7; TRBD1 aligns across 10 bases. Germline V lookup: CDR1 SQVTM, CDR2 ANQGSEA. J was trimmed by 5 bases and V by 5 bases; bases with no gene match: 9. This CDR3 contains 14 residues. Here the CDR3 DNA reads TGCAGCGTTATCGGGACAGGGGACGGACACGAGCAGTACTTC. It codes for CSVIGTGDGHEQYF.

This clonotype has only a few counts. This chain joins TRBV4-1 and TRBJ2-1; D remains unclear. Trimming left V 2 bases short and J 3 bases short, with 11 bases between. Germline CDR1 is MGHRA and CDR2 is YSYEKL. CDR3 size: 15 residues. The CDR3 here is CASSQKGMYYNEQFF. DNA for the CDR3: TGCGCCAGCAGCCAAAAGGGAATGTACTACAATGAGCAGTTCTTC.

This clonotype was picked up many times. CDR3 region: CASSLGQGTLTYEQYF. The CDR3 coding sequence is TGTGCCAGCAGTTTAGGACAGGGCACTCTAACCTACGAGCAGTACTTC. The rearrangement links TRBV12-3 or TRBV12-4 to TRBJ2-7; 7 positions match TRBD1. CDR3 length: 16 residues. Trimming removed 1 base from V and 2 bases from J; junction bases left unmatched: 8.

This clonotype came up many times. The chain has TRBV20-1 and TRBJ1-2, with TRBD1 matching over 7 bases. Germline CDR1 is DFQATT and CDR2 is SNEGSKA (reference sequence). Unmatched junction bases numbered 4, after V lost 0 bases and J lost 0 bases. CDR3 size: 15 residues. This CDR3 is CSARESGGTNYGYTF. The CDR3 bases are TGCAGTGCTAGAGAATCAGGGGGAACTAACTATGGCTACACCTTC.

This clonotype was seen at least ten times. V and J are TRBV2 and TRBJ2-5, with TRBD2 matching over 8 bases. The V segment lost 4 bases and the J segment 5 bases; nucleotides outside the gene matches: 9. Germline CDR1 is SNHLY and CDR2 is FYNNEI. The CDR3 length is 15 residues. Written as DNA, the CDR3 is TGTGCCAGCAGTGTATCGCTAGCGGGTGCGGAGACCCAGTACTTC. Encoded protein: CASSVSLAGAETQYF.

This clonotype was found many times. This chain uses TRBV20-1 with TRBJ2-2; tentative D call: TRBD1 (6 bases). The V and J ends lost 0 bases and 2 bases respectively, with 13 bases between them. The germline CDR1 and CDR2 sequences are DFQATT and SNEGSKA (reference sequence). This CDR3 region has 16 residues. CDR3 sequence: CSARDTSGDNTGELFF. The CDR3 region has the DNA TGCAGTGCTAGAGATACGTCAGGGGATAACACCGGGGAGCTGTTTTTT.

This clonotype appeared many times. The gene calls are TRBV3-1 and TRBJ2-1; TRBD1 aligns across 9 bases. Germline V lookup: CDR1 LGHDT, CDR2 YNNKEL (reference sequence). V gave up 7 bases and J gave up 6 bases; unmatched junction bases: 10. The CDR3 spans 15 residues. The chain's CDR3 is CASKIGTGNRNEQFF. The DNA of the CDR3 is TGTGCCAGCAAGATTGGGACAGGGAATCGCAATGAGCAGTTCTTC.

The chain uses TRBV4-2 and TRBJ2-7, with TRBD2 matching 7 bases. CDR3 length: 15 amino acids. After removal of 0 bases from V and 3 bases from J, the junction contained 5 bases not matched to a gene. CDR1 is LGHNA, CDR2 YNFKEQ, per germline. CDR3 sequence (DNA): TGTGCCAGCAGCCAAGAAGCGAGCGGGGTCTACGAGCAGTACTTC. Its protein is CASSQEASGVYEQYF.

Ten or more counts support this clonotype. J is TRBJ2-7 and V is TRBV29-1; D remains ambiguous. The V end was cut by 5 bases, the J end by 2 bases, with 10 bases between. From germline, CDR1 is SQVTM and CDR2 ANQGSEA. This CDR3 region has 12 residues. The CDR3 protein is CSVITGTYEQYF. CDR3 nucleotides: TGCAGCGTTATCACTGGTACCTACGAGCAGTACTTC.

This clonotype appeared many times. The chain combines TRBV5-1 with TRBJ2-7, with D tentatively TRBD1 (6 bases). Per germline, CDR1 SGHRS and CDR2 YFSETQ. The CDR3 spans 13 residues. V was pared by 5 bases and J by 5 bases, with 14 bases between. The CDR3 loop is CASRDRKSHEQYF. The CDR3 DNA sequence: TGCGCCAGCAGAGACAGGAAAAGCCACGAGCAGTACTTC.